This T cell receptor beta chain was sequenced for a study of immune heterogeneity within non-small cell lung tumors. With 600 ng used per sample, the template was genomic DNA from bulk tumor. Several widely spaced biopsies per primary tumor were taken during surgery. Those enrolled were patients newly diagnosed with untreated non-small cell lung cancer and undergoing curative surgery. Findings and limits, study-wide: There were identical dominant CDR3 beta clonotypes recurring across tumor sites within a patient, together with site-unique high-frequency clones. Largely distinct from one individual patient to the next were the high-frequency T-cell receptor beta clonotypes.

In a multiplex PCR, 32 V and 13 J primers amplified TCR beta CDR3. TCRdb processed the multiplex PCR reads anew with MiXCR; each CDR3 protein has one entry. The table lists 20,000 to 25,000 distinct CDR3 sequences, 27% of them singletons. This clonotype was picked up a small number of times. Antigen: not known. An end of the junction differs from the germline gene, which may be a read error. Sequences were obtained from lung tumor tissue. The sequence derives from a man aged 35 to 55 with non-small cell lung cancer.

The CDR3 region is CATSRDVGDSGNTVYF. DNA of the CDR3: TGTGCCACCAGCAGAGATGTTGGTGATTCTGGAAACACCGTATATTTT. The V call is TRBV15, the J call TRBJ1-3; D gene uncertain. In germline, CDR1 is LNHNV, CDR2 YYDKDF (reference sequence). The CDR3 is 16 residues long. The full variable domain, with the rest looked up from reference TRBV15 and TRBJ1-3, is DAMVIQNPRYQVTQFGKPVTLSCSQTLNHNVMYWYQQKSSQAPKLLFHYYDKDFNNEADTPDNFQSRRPNTSFCFLDIRSPGLGDTAMYLCATSRDVGDSGNTVYFGEGSWLTVV.